This TCR beta chain was identified during a study of T cell repertoires in cytomegalovirus infection. About the study: CMV epitopes, recently identified HLA-C-restricted and well-studied HLA-B-restricted, were used.

Note on this clonotype: The antigen is not known.

TCRdb used MiXCR to reprocess the reads, holding one entry per CDR3 protein. The sample lists approximately 730,000 distinct CDR3 sequences; around 32% were seen once. The CDR3 runs to 14 residues. The V and J ends lost 5 bases and 4 bases, in that order; junction bases with no gene match: 6. Germline V lookup: CDR1 SSHAT, CDR2 FNYEAQ (reference sequence). The TCR comes from a human donor in good health (CMV status not recorded). Some clones in this sample may be carry-over from other donors' samples. The sample in question was cultured PBMCs, obtained from culture after CMV antigen stimulation. The chain has TRBV7-7 and TRBJ2-3, with TRBD1 identical over 7 bases. CDR3: CASSLGTDADTQYF. CDR3 coding DNA: TGTGCCAGCAGCCTCGGGACAGACGCAGATACGCAGTATTTT.